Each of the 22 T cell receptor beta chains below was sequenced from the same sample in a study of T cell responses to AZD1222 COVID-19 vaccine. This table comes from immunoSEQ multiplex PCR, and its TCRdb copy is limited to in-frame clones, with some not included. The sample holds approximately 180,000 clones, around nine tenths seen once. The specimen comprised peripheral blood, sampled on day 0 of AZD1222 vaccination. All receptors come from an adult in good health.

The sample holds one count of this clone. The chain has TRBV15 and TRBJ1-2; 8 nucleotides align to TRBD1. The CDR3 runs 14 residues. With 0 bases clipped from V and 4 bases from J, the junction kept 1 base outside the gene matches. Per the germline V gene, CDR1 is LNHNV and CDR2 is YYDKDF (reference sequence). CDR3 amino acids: CATSREDRAYGYTF. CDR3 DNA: TGTGCCACCAGCAGAGAGGACAGGGCCTATGGCTACACCTTC.

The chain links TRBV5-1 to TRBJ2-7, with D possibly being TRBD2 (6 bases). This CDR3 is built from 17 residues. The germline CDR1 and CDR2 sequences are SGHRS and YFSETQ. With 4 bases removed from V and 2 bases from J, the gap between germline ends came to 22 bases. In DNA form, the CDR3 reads TGCGCCAGCAGCAACGGGGACGACGGGAGCGCGACCTACGAGCAGTACTTC. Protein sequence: CASSNGDDGSATYEQYF.

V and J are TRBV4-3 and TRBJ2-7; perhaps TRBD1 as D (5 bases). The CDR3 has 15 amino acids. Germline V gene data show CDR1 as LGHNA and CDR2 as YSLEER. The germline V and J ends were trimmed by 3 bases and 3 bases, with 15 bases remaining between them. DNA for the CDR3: TGCGCCAGCAGCCAGGATATACAGGACCACTACGAGCAGTACTTC. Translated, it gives CASSQDIQDHYEQYF.

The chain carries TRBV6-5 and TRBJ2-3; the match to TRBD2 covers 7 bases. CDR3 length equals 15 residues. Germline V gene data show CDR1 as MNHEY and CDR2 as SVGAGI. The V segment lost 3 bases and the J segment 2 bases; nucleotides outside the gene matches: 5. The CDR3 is CASSYSAGVTDTQYF. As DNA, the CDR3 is TGTGCCAGCAGTTATTCTGCGGGGGTCACAGATACGCAGTATTTT.

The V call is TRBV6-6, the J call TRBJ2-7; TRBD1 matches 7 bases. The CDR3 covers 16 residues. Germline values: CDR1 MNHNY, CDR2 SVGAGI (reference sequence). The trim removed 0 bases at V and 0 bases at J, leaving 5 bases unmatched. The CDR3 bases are TGTGCCAGCAGTTACTCAAAAACAGGGGACTCCTACGAGCAGTACTTC. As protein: CASSYSKTGDSYEQYF.

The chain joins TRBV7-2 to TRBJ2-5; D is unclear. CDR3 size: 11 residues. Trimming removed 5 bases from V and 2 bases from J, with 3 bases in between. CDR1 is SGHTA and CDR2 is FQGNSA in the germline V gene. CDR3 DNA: TGTGCCAGCAGCGAACAAGAGACCCAGTACTTC. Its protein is CASSEQETQYF.

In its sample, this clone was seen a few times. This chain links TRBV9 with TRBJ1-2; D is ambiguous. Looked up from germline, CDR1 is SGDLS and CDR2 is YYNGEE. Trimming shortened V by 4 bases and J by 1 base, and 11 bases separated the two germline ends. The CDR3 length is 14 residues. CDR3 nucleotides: TGTGCCAGCAGCAAGGACGGAGGTAACTATGGCTACACCTTC. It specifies CASSKDGGNYGYTF. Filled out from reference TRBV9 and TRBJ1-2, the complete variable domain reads DSGVTQTPKHLITATGQRVTLRCSPRSGDLSVYWYQQSLDQGLQFLIQYYNGEERAKGNILERFSAQQFPDLHSELNLSSLELGDSALYFCASSKDGGNYGYTFGSGTRLTVV.

The CDR3 DNA sequence: TGTGCCAGCAGCCGTACGTGGGACGAGCAGTTCTTC. Translation gives CASSRTWDEQFF. The chain has TRBV7-8 and TRBJ2-1; the D gene could be TRBD1 or TRBD2 (5 bases each). This CDR3 has 12 residues. V was shortened by 5 bases and J by 10 bases, with 12 bases between the two germline ends. Germline CDR1 SGHVS, CDR2 FQNEAQ. Complete variable domain (other parts from reference TRBV7-8 and TRBJ2-1): GAGVSQSPRYKVAKRGQDVALRCDPISGHVSLFWYQQALGQGPEFLTYFQNEAQLDKSGLPSDRFFAERPEGSVSTLKIQRTQQEDSAVYLCASSRTWDEQFFGPGTRLTVL.

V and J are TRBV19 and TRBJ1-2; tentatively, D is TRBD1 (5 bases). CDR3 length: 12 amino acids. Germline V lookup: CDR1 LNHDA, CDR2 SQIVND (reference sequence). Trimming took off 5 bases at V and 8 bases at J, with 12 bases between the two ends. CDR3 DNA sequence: TGTGCCAGTAGTCTCGGGGGGATCGGCTACACCTTC. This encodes CASSLGGIGYTF. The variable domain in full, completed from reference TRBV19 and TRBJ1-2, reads DGGITQSPKYLFRKEGQNVTLSCEQNLNHDAMYWYRQDPGQGLRLIYYSQIVNDFQKGDIAEGYSVSREKKESFPLTVTSAQKNPTAFYLCASSLGGIGYTFGSGTRLTVV.

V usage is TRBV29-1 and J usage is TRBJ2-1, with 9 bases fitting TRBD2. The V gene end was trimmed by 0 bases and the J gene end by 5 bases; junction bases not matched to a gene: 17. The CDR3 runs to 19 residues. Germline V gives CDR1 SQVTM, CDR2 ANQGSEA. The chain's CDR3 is CSVEEWGVSGGTLHNEQFF. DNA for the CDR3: TGCAGCGTTGAAGAGTGGGGTGTTAGCGGGGGAACCCTACACAATGAGCAGTTCTTC.

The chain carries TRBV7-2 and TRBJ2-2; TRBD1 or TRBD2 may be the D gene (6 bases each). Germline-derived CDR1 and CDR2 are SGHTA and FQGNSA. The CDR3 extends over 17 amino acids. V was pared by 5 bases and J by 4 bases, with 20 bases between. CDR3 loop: CASSNRGTGAGTGELFF. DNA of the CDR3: TGTGCCAGCAGCAACCGGGGCACGGGGGCAGGCACCGGGGAGCTGTTTTTT.

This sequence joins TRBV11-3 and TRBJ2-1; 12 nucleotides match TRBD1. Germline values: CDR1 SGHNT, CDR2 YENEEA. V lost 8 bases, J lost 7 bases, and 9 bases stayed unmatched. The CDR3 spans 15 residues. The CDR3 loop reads CASSSGQGAFNEQFF. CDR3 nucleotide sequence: TGTGCCAGCTCCTCGGGACAGGGGGCGTTTAATGAGCAGTTCTTC. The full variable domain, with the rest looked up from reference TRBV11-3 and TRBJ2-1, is EAGVVQSPRYKIIEKKQPVAFWCNPISGHNTLYWYLQNLGQGPELLIRYENEEAVDDSQLPKDRFSAERLKGVDSTLKIQPAELGDSAVYLCASSSGQGAFNEQFFGPGTRLTVL.

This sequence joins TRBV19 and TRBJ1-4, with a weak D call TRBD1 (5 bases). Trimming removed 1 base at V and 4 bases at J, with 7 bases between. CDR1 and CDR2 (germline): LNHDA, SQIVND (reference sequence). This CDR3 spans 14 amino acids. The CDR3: CASSIGQGNEKLFF. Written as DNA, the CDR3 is TGTGCCAGTAGTATAGGGCAGGGTAATGAAAAACTGTTTTTT.

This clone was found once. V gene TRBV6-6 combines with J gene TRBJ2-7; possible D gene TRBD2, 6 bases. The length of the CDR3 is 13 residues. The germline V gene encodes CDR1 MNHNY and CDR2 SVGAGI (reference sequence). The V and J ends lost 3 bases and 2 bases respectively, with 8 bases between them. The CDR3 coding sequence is TGTGCCAGCAGTTATGCGGGGACCTACGAGCAGTACTTC. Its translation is CASSYAGTYEQYF.

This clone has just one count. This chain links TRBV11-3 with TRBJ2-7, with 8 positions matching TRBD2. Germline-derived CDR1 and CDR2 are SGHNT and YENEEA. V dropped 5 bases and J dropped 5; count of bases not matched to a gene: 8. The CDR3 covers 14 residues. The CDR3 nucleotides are TGTGCCAGCAGCCCAACGGGGGGGATCAACGAGCAGTACTTC. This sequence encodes CASSPTGGINEQYF.

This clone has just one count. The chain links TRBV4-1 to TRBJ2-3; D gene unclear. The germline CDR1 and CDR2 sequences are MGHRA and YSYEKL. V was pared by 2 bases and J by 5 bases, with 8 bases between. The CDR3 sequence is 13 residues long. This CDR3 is CASSQSREDTQYF. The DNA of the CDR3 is TGCGCCAGCAGCCAATCAAGGGAAGATACGCAGTATTTT.

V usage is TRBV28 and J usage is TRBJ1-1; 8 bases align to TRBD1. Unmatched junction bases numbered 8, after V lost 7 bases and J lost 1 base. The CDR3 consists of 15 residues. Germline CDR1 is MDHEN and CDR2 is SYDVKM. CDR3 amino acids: CASIAPGTGNTEAFF. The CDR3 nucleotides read TGTGCCAGCATCGCGCCCGGGACAGGGAACACTGAAGCTTTCTTT.

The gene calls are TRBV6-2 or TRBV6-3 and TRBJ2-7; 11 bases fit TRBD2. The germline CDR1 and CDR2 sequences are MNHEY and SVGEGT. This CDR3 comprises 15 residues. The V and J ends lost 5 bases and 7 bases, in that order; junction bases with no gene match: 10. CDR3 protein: CASSPLTSGEVEQYF. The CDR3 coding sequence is TGTGCCAGCAGTCCCCTGACTAGCGGGGAGGTTGAGCAGTACTTC.

The CDR3 DNA reads TGTGCCAGCAGCCTCCGCGCCCCGGGACTAGGAGTGTCCTACGAGCAGTACTTC. Encoded protein: CASSLRAPGLGVSYEQYF. The chain combines TRBV11-2 with TRBJ2-7; 8 bases align to TRBD2. CDR1 and CDR2 (germline): SGHAT, FQNNGV. With V trimmed by 5 bases and J by 1 base, 16 bases remained unmatched. The CDR3 is made up of 18 amino acids.

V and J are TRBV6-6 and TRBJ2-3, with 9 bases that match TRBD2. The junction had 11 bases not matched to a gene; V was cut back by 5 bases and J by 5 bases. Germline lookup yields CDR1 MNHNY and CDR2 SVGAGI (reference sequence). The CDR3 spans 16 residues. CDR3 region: CASSPRVAGVGDTQYF. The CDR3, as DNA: TGTGCCAGCAGTCCACGGGTAGCGGGGGTGGGAGATACGCAGTATTTT.

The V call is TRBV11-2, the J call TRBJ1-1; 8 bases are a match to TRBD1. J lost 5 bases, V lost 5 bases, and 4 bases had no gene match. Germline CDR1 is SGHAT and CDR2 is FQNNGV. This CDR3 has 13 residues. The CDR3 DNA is TGTGCCAGCAGCGTCGACAGGGGAACTGAAGCTTTCTTT. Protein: CASSVDRGTEAFF.

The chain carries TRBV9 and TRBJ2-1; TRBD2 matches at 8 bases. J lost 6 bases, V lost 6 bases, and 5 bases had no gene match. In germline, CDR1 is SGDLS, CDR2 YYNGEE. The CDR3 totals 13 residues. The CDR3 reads CASTGTRVNEQFF. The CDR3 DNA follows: TGTGCCAGCACAGGGACTAGGGTCAATGAGCAGTTCTTC.